Listed here are 10 T cell receptor beta chains from one sample, sequenced in a study of T-cell reconstitution after alpha-beta-depleted transplantation in children. The library targeted TCRbeta and was prepared with unique molecular identifiers. TCRdb reprocessed the PCR reads with MiXCR, giving one entry per CDR3 protein. The sample lists approximately 200,000 distinct CDR3 sequences, 5% to 6.5% seen once, with roughly 4.8% in the top ten. Sample: PBMCs, taken before TCRalphabeta/CD19-depleted stem cell transplant. The origin of the receptors is a girl under two years old with combined immunodeficiency, due to receive a stem cell transplant.

This clonotype was found many times. J is TRBJ2-1 and V is TRBV29-1, with D perhaps matching TRBD2 (5 bases). Germline loops: CDR1 SQVTM, CDR2 ANQGSEA. CDR3 length: 15 amino acids. The V end lost 3 bases, the J end lost 0 bases, and 12 bases lay between the germline ends. The DNA for the CDR3 is TGCAGCGTTGACGGAGAGCGGACCTCCTACAATGAGCAGTTCTTC. Encoded protein: CSVDGERTSYNEQFF.

This clonotype was detected many times. V and J are TRBV29-1 and TRBJ2-3; TRBD2 matches at 8 bases. The CDR3 is made up of 12 amino acids. The ends lost 4 bases at V and 4 bases at J; junction bases unmatched: 1. The germline V gene has CDR1 SQVTM and CDR2 ANQGSEA. For the CDR3, the DNA is TGCAGCGTTGCGGGGGGGGCAGATACGCAGTATTTT. It specifies CSVAGGADTQYF.

This clonotype was picked up many times. V gene TRBV5-1 combines with J gene TRBJ2-1; the D is unclear. V lost 0 bases and J lost 6, with 4 bases in between. Per the germline V gene, CDR1 is SGHRS and CDR2 is YFSETQ. CDR3 size: 12 residues. CDR3 nucleotide sequence: TGCGCCAGCAGCTTGGTGAGCAATGAGCAGTTCTTC. This translates into CASSLVSNEQFF.

This clonotype was observed many times. This chain uses TRBV7-9 with TRBJ2-1; 8 bases map to TRBD2. Germline values: CDR1 SEHNR, CDR2 FQNEAQ (reference sequence). CDR3 length equals 12 residues. V shed 5 bases, J shed 9 bases, and the junction held 3 bases outside the gene matches. The CDR3 loop reads CASSQLAVEQFF. CDR3 sequence (DNA): TGTGCCAGCAGCCAACTAGCGGTTGAGCAGTTCTTC.

This clonotype was seen repeatedly, ten times or more. This rearrangement joins TRBV7-9 to TRBJ2-7; 10 nucleotides line up with TRBD1. The germline V gene encodes CDR1 SEHNR and CDR2 FQNEAQ (reference sequence). The V gene end was trimmed by 4 bases and the J gene end by 5 bases; junction bases not matched to a gene: 11. The CDR3 runs 16 residues. CDR3 nucleotides: TGTGCCAGCAGCTCCGTGACAGGGGGCAAGTTCGACGAGCAGTACTTC. Residues: CASSSVTGGKFDEQYF.

This clonotype appeared many times. CDR3 protein: CSARGRQEIYEQYF. Here the CDR3 DNA reads TGCAGTGCTAGGGGTCGCCAGGAGATCTACGAGCAGTACTTC. The V call is TRBV20-1, the J call TRBJ2-7; D not resolved. The V and J ends lost 3 bases and 3 bases respectively, with 15 bases between them. The CDR3 is made up of 14 amino acids. CDR1 and CDR2 from the germline V gene are DFQATT and SNEGSKA (reference sequence).

This clonotype came up many times. V usage is TRBV12-3 or TRBV12-4 and J usage is TRBJ2-3; D unresolved. The CDR3 is 17 amino acids. The ends were cut back, 0 bases at V and 6 bases at J, with 19 bases in the middle. The CDR3 DNA reads as TGTGCCAGCAGTTTAGCGCTAACTCGGGCTAGTGTGGATACGCAGTATTTT. Translation gives CASSLALTRASVDTQYF.

There are a few counts of this clonotype. This rearrangement joins TRBV6-2 or TRBV6-3 to TRBJ2-7; possibly TRBD1 for D (6 bases). Germline V gene data show CDR1 as MNHEY and CDR2 as SVGEGT. This CDR3 is built from 12 residues. The V and J ends lost 6 bases and 4 bases respectively, with 10 bases between them. DNA for the CDR3: TGTGCCAGCAGACAAGGACAGTACGAGCAGTACTTC. Translated: CASRQGQYEQYF.

This clonotype was picked up many times. The chain uses TRBV4-3 and TRBJ2-3; D is possibly TRBD2 (5 bases). V was cut by 0 bases and J by 4 bases, with 14 bases left in between. This CDR3 region has 16 residues. Germline V gene lookup returns CDR1 LGHNA and CDR2 YSLEER. The CDR3, as DNA: TGCGCCAGCAGCCAAGATCCGACGGGGTGGGCAGATACGCAGTATTTT. Amino acid sequence: CASSQDPTGWADTQYF.

There are a few counts of this clonotype. The chain combines TRBV20-1 with TRBJ2-7; 8 bases fit TRBD1. CDR3 length: 14 amino acids. Germline V lookup: CDR1 DFQATT, CDR2 SNEGSKA (reference sequence). With 5 bases clipped from V and 4 bases from J, the junction kept 10 bases outside the gene matches. The CDR3 loop is CSAPKRQGRYEQYF. Written as DNA, the CDR3 is TGCAGTGCTCCCAAGAGACAGGGGAGGTACGAGCAGTACTTC.